Sequencing of this TCR beta chain was carried out in a study of CD8+ T cells in alopecia areata. Study overall: The drug, tofacitinib, lasted 6 to 18 months, followed by 6 months off drug.

In its sample, this clone was seen a few times. The V gene's germline CDR1 is ENHRY and CDR2 SYGVKD. The V gene lost 0 bases and the J gene lost 5 bases, with 5 bases spanning the gap. The CDR3 length is 12 residues. Lesional scalp punch biopsies and peripheral blood were collected from alopecia areata patients. RNA, once extracted, was reverse transcribed into cDNA for use as the sequencing template. The assay was immunoSEQ multiplex PCR, and TCRdb's table has in-frame clones only and misses some. Of about 120,000 clones detected, about 49% appear once; the ten largest clones hold around 20%. The specimen was CD8+ T cells sorted from blood, collected at week 0. The TCR comes from a human donor with alopecia areata. The gene calls are TRBV10-3 and TRBJ2-7, with no clear D. This CDR3 reads CAISESGNEQYF. The CDR3 bases are TGTGCCATCAGTGAGTCAGGGAACGAGCAGTACTTC.